Shown below are 25 T cell receptor beta chains from a single sample sequenced in a study of blood T cells in healthy people across ages. Sample-barcoded 5' priming and a J-beta primer mix drove a second PCR of about 7 to 12 cycles. TCRdb reprocessed the 5' RACE reads with MiXCR, giving one entry per CDR3 protein. The sample contains 450,000 to 700,000 distinct CDR3 sequences, 27% of which appear only once. Sequenced material: blood. Every receptor here comes from a woman between 65 and 79 years old in good health.

This chain joins TRBV7-2 and TRBJ2-1, with 7 bases matching TRBD1. The end of the DNA fits TRBJ2-5 better, so the J call may be wrong. This CDR3 contains 14 residues. Per the germline V gene, CDR1 is SGHTA and CDR2 is FQGNSA. CDR3 amino acids: CASSARQGSETQYF. For the CDR3, the DNA is TGTGCCAGCAGCGCCCGACAGGGAAGTGAGACCCAGTACTTC.

The chain links TRBV29-1 to TRBJ2-1, with 14 bases fitting TRBD2. This CDR3 has 15 residues. V was clipped by 4 bases and J by 8 bases; unmatched bases: 7. The V gene's germline CDR1 is SQVTM and CDR2 ANQGSEA. DNA for the CDR3: TGCAGCGTTGTTGTGGGACTAGCGGGAGTGGATGAGCAGTTCTTC. Amino acids: CSVVVGLAGVDEQFF.

The chain has TRBV7-2 and TRBJ1-1; perhaps TRBD1 as D (6 bases). The CDR3 consists of 16 residues. Germline V gene lookup returns CDR1 SGHTA and CDR2 FQGNSA. V lost 4 bases and J lost 5, with 20 bases in between. CDR3 sequence: CASSSRGGVGGTEAFF. DNA for the CDR3: TGTGCCAGCAGCTCGAGGGGGGGCGTTGGAGGAACTGAAGCTTTCTTT.

This clonotype was seen a few times. The rearrangement uses TRBV20-1 and TRBJ2-3; D is perhaps TRBD2 (5 bases). The germline V gene encodes CDR1 DFQATT and CDR2 SNEGSKA (reference sequence). The V end lost 3 bases, the J end lost 0 bases, and 16 bases lay between the germline ends. This CDR3 has 16 amino acids. The CDR3, as DNA: TGCAGTGCTAGGACGAGGCTCGGGAAAAGCACAGATACGCAGTATTTT. Its translation is CSARTRLGKSTDTQYF.

The rearrangement links TRBV18 to TRBJ2-7, with 8 bases matching TRBD1. V trimming: 6 bases; J trimming: 1 base; junction bases outside the gene matches: 11. The V gene's germline CDR1 is KGHSH and CDR2 LQKENI. This CDR3 has 16 residues. The CDR3 spells CASSLGTGRRSYEQYF. CDR3 DNA sequence: TGTGCCAGCTCCCTCGGGACAGGTCGCCGGTCCTACGAGCAGTACTTC.

This clonotype has just a few counts. The chain combines TRBV12-3 or TRBV12-4 with TRBJ2-7; possibly TRBD2 for D (5 bases). V was pared by 6 bases and J by 7 bases, with 13 bases between. The CDR3 totals 12 residues. The CDR3 sequence: CASSRYTGEQYF. The CDR3 DNA reads TGTGCCAGCAGCCGGTACACGGGGGAGCAGTACTTC.

This clonotype was observed a handful of times. The chain combines TRBV3-1 with TRBJ1-2, with D perhaps matching TRBD1 (5 bases). Per the germline V gene, CDR1 is LGHDT and CDR2 is YNNKEL (reference sequence). There are 14 residues in the CDR3. Trimming cost V 4 bases and J 8 bases, with 17 bases left between them. The CDR3 nucleotides are TGTGCCAGCAGCCTATTGGCGGGGGAAATGGGCTACACCTTC. Translating it yields CASSLLAGEMGYTF.

This clonotype is a singleton in its sample. The chain uses TRBV12-3 or TRBV12-4 and TRBJ2-3, with D possibly being TRBD1 (7 bases). The V and J ends lost 6 bases and 2 bases respectively, with 21 bases between them. CDR3 length equals 17 residues. CDR3 bases: TGTGCCAGCAGCCCCTCAGGGGGTGCGGGAATCACAGATACGCAGTATTTT. Translated, it gives CASSPSGGAGITDTQYF.

This chain uses TRBV12-3 or TRBV12-4 with TRBJ2-1; 10 bases align to TRBD2. V dropped 5 bases and J dropped 2; count of bases not matched to a gene: 3. This CDR3 region has 15 residues. In nucleotides, the CDR3 is TGTGCCAGCAGTGGGGGACTAGCGACCTACAATGAGCAGTTCTTC. It specifies CASSGGLATYNEQFF.

The table lists this clonotype with a count of one. The V call is TRBV5-1, the J call TRBJ2-5, with D hard to call. The CDR3 totals 15 residues. Per the germline V gene, CDR1 is SGHRS and CDR2 is YFSETQ. Deletions cut 0 bases from V and 2 bases from J, with 11 bases between. For the CDR3, the DNA is TGCGCCAGCAGCTTGGGTGGCCTCGGGCAAGAGACCCAGTACTTC. As protein: CASSLGGLGQETQYF.

A few counts support this clonotype. The chain uses TRBV20-1 and TRBJ2-5, with TRBD2 identical over 10 bases. This CDR3 region has 13 residues. In germline, CDR1 is DFQATT, CDR2 SNEGSKA (reference sequence). V was clipped by 3 bases and J by 8 bases; unmatched bases: 6. In nucleotides, the CDR3 is TGCAGTGCTAGTAGTCTAGCGGGGGTCACCCAGTACTTC. Protein: CSASSLAGVTQYF.

The J gene is TRBJ2-5, the V gene TRBV7-2; 8 positions match TRBD1. This CDR3 spans 16 amino acids. V lost 1 base, J lost 9 bases, and 13 bases stayed unmatched. Looked up from germline, CDR1 is SGHTA and CDR2 is FQGNSA. The CDR3 DNA is TGTGCCAGCAGCTTAGTGTTCGTGGGACAGGATGGGGCCCAGTACTTC. Translating gives CASSLVFVGQDGAQYF.

CDR3: CASRASWARTEAFF. The CDR3 DNA is TGTGCCAGTAGGGCTTCGTGGGCGCGAACTGAAGCTTTCTTT. The chain uses TRBV19 and TRBJ1-1, with D hard to call. The CDR3 sequence is 14 residues long. Trimming removed 6 bases from V and 5 bases from J, with 16 bases in between. CDR1 and CDR2 from the germline V gene are LNHDA and SQIVND (reference sequence).

The rearrangement links TRBV12-3 or TRBV12-4 to TRBJ2-3; D call uncertain. This CDR3 comprises 14 residues. V gave up 6 bases and J gave up 3 bases, with 13 bases separating them. The CDR3 region is CASRAAVRTDTQYF. The CDR3 coding sequence is TGTGCCAGCAGGGCCGCGGTGAGGACAGATACGCAGTATTTT.

Only a few counts were recorded for this clonotype. This chain connects TRBV7-9 to TRBJ2-5; maybe TRBD2 (5 bases). This CDR3 spans 15 amino acids. V was clipped by 1 base and J by 4 bases, with 13 bases between them. Per germline, CDR1 SEHNR and CDR2 FQNEAQ (reference sequence). CDR3 nucleotide sequence: TGTGCCAGCAGCTTAGTGGGGATTCGGGGAGAGACCCAGTACTTC. As protein: CASSLVGIRGETQYF.

The V and J genes are TRBV5-6 and TRBJ2-1; D assignment may be TRBD1 or TRBD2 (6 bases each). The ends were cut back, 6 bases at V and 6 bases at J, with 16 bases in the middle. Germline-derived CDR1 and CDR2 are SGHDT and YYEEEE. CDR3 size: 14 residues. In nucleotides, the CDR3 is TGTGCCAGCAACCGGGGGCAGCTAGTCAATGAGCAGTTCTTC. Its translation: CASNRGQLVNEQFF.

The CDR3 loop reads CASSLAVGPDTIYF. The CDR3, as DNA: TGTGCCAGCAGCTTAGCGGTGGGGCCGGACACCATATATTTT. The V and J genes are TRBV7-9 and TRBJ1-3; D might be TRBD1 (5 bases). CDR1 SEHNR and CDR2 FQNEAQ come from the germline V gene (reference sequence). The V end lost 0 bases, the J end lost 8 bases, and 11 bases lay between the germline ends. The CDR3 sequence is 14 residues long.

This clonotype was seen more than once but under ten times. J is TRBJ1-1 and V is TRBV18; D may be TRBD1 (6 bases). Germline CDR1 KGHSH, CDR2 LQKENI. V was shortened by 3 bases and J by 6 bases, with 11 bases between the two germline ends. This CDR3 is built from 13 residues. This CDR3 reads CASSPGGGAEAFF. Here the CDR3 DNA reads TGTGCCAGCTCACCGGGAGGGGGGGCTGAAGCTTTCTTT.

The chain is built from TRBV5-6 and TRBJ2-7, with 13 bases fitting TRBD2. Germline-derived CDR1 and CDR2 are SGHDT and YYEEEE. The CDR3 totals 14 residues. J lost 6 bases, V lost 4 bases, and 4 bases had no gene match. CDR3 nucleotide sequence: TGTGCCAGCAGCCGCGGGACTAGCGGGGTCGAGCAGTACTTC. Amino acid sequence: CASSRGTSGVEQYF.

This clonotype has only a few counts. The rearrangement joins TRBV3-1 to TRBJ1-6; D ambiguous. Trimming removed 4 bases at V and 7 bases at J, with 8 bases between. CDR1 and CDR2 (germline): LGHDT, YNNKEL (reference sequence). This CDR3 is 13 amino acids long. In DNA, the CDR3 is TGTGCCAGCAGCCCAGTGGAAAATTCACCCCTCCACTTT. It codes for CASSPVENSPLHF.

In this sample, this clonotype turned up a few times. Germline is not matched at one junction end, which may reflect a read error. V gene TRBV12-3 or TRBV12-4 combines with J gene TRBJ1-2; perhaps TRBD1 as D (5 bases). The CDR3 runs to 15 residues. The CDR3 loop reads CASSLGGTPGSGHTF. In nucleotides, the CDR3 is TGTGCCAGCAGTTTAGGGGGGACCCCCGGAAGTGGCCACACCTTC.

This clonotype was detected many times. This chain uses TRBV6-1 with TRBJ2-5; TRBD2 is a possible D gene (7 bases). V was clipped by 8 bases and J by 4 bases, with 17 bases between them. This CDR3 contains 14 residues. Germline CDR1 and CDR2: MNHNS and SASEGT. The CDR3 coding sequence is TGTGCCAGCGTTGGGGGGGGCTCCGGAGAGACCCAGTACTTC. Translating it yields CASVGGGSGETQYF.

In this sample, this clonotype turned up many times. The DNA for the CDR3 is TGCAGTGCTAAAGAAAACAGGGACGACACCGGGGAGCTGTTTTTT. Translated: CSAKENRDDTGELFF. This chain joins TRBV20-1 and TRBJ2-2; D might be TRBD1 (6 bases). Germline V gene lookup returns CDR1 DFQATT and CDR2 SNEGSKA (reference sequence). Deletions cut 4 bases from V and 3 bases from J, with 15 bases between. The CDR3 is 15 amino acids.

The chain has TRBV7-2 and TRBJ2-7; 9 bases are a match to TRBD2. CDR1 SGHTA and CDR2 FQGNSA come from the germline V gene. The CDR3 length is 15 residues. J lost 2 bases, V lost 5 bases, and 7 bases had no gene match. The DNA of the CDR3 is TGTGCCAGCAGCCTGTACTCTAGCGGGGCCTACGAGCAGTACTTC. It encodes CASSLYSSGAYEQYF.

V gene TRBV20-1 combines with J gene TRBJ2-5; D may be TRBD1 (5 bases). V shed 5 bases and J shed 2 bases, with 15 bases lying between them. The CDR3 spans 14 residues. From germline, CDR1 is DFQATT and CDR2 SNEGSKA (reference sequence). The CDR3 here is CSAQSPQGQETQYF. CDR3 nucleotide sequence: TGCAGTGCTCAATCGCCCCAGGGTCAAGAGACCCAGTACTTC.